The clone carrying this T cell receptor (beta chain) was detected ten times or more. The CDR3 sequence is 14 residues long. V shed 4 bases and J shed 7 bases, with 16 bases lying between them. Per germline, CDR1 MNHGY and CDR2 SVAAGI. Arm-PCR of CDR3 regions and iRepertoire HTBI primers were used to build TCR beta libraries. Original methodology: The identification of 62 TRBV and some 15 TRBJ segments was made across samples. TCRdb reprocessed the multiplex PCR reads via MiXCR and lists one record per CDR3 protein. The V and J calls and clone size come from TCRdb's table, not from the authors' own analysis. This sample has around 450,000 distinct CDR3 sequences, with about 15% found just once. The sample is drawn from a study of regulatory T cells in long-lasting Graves disease. Time point reported: newly diagnosed GD, antithyroid drugs for less than 3 months. Extracted RNA from PBMCs served as the source of the TCR library.

A further study also used this sample, focusing on T cells in Graves' hyperthyroidism and ophthalmopathy. That source notes: The primer set for the first-round RT-PCR of the TCR CDR3 was HTBI.

This receptor was taken from a woman in her 30s with Graves disease. The rearrangement links TRBV6-9 to TRBJ2-5; D remains unclear. This specimen was peripheral blood mononuclear cells (PBMCs), taken at new diagnosis, from a patient treated with antithyroid drugs. CDR3 sequence: CASSSDTAFGTQYF. The CDR3 nucleotides read TGTGCCAGCAGTTCTGACACGGCTTTCGGGACCCAGTACTTC.